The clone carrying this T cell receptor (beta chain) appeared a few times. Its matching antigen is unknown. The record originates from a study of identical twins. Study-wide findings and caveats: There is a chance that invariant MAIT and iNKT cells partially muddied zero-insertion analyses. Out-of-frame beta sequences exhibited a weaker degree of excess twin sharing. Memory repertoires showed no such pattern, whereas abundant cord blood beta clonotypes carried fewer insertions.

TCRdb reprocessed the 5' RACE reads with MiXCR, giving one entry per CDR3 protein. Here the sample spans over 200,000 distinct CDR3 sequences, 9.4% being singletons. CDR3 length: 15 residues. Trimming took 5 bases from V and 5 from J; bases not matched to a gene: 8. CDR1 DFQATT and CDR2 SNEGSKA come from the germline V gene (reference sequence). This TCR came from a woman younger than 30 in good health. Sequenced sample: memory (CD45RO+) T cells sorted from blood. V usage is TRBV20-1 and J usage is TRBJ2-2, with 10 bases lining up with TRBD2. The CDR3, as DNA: TGCAGTGCTCAGACCGGGACTAGCGATACCGGGGAGCTGTTTTTT. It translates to CSAQTGTSDTGELFF.